This TCR beta chain was sequenced for a study of beta chain features in type 1 diabetes. Study observations and caveats: For cells with high TCR expression, cDNA sequencing could yield over-representation. Compared with healthy donors, patients appeared to share more similar naive, central memory and regulatory TCRB repertoires.

As to this clone: The antigen remains unidentified.

Investigators reverse transcribed all isolated RNA, so they sequenced expressed TCRB transcripts. Generated by immunoSEQ multiplex PCR, the TCRdb table keeps only in-frame clones and is missing some. The sample includes 300,000 to 350,000 clones, roughly 21% of them seen just once. The CDR3 has 14 amino acids. Germline-derived CDR1 and CDR2 are KGHSH and LQKENI. V shed 6 bases and J shed 2 bases, with 13 bases lying between them. Source material: naive CD4+ T cells from blood. The clonotype originates from a woman aged 18-29 years in good health. The rearrangement links TRBV18 to TRBJ1-1, with D unresolved. CDR3 nucleotide sequence: TGTGCCAGCTCCCCTCCCGGGAGAAACACTGAAGCTTTCTTT. Translated: CASSPPGRNTEAFF.